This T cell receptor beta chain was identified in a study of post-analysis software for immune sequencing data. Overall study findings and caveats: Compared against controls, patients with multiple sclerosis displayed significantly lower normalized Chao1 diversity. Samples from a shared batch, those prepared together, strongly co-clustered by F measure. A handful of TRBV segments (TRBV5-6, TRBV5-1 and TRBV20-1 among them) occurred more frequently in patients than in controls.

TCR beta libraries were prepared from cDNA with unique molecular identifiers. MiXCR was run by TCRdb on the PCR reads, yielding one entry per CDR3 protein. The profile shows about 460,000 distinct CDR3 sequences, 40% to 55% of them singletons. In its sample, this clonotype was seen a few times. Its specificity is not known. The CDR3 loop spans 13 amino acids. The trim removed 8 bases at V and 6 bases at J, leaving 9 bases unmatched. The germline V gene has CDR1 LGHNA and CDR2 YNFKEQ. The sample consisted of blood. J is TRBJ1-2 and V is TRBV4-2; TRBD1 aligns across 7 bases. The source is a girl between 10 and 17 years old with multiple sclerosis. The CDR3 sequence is CASGSTGENGYTF. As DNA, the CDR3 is TGTGCCAGCGGATCTACAGGGGAGAATGGCTACACCTTC.